This TCR beta chain came from a study of blood T cell repertoires in COVID-19. This clone was recorded once. Original data processing: Scientists estimated how many nucleated cells there were by amplifying reference gene primers. The table came from immunoSEQ multiplex PCR; TCRdb's copy has only in-frame clones and leaves some out. From that table come the V and J calls and clone size; the DNA was used to work out D and trimming. The sample yields under 50,000 clones, about four fifths seen once. This CDR3 is 15 amino acids long. CDR1 is MNHNY and CDR2 is SVGAGI in the germline V gene (reference sequence). Between the trimmed V and J ends, which lost 2 bases and 1 base, there was a span of 12 bases.

Sequencing was done on a sample of peripheral blood. The origin of this receptor is a man older than 75 with active or convalescent COVID-19. This rearrangement joins TRBV6-6 to TRBJ2-7, with D perhaps matching TRBD2 (6 bases). The CDR3, as DNA: TGTGCCAGCAGTTACGGTACTAGCTTTTCCTACGAGCAGTACTTC. It specifies CASSYGTSFSYEQYF.